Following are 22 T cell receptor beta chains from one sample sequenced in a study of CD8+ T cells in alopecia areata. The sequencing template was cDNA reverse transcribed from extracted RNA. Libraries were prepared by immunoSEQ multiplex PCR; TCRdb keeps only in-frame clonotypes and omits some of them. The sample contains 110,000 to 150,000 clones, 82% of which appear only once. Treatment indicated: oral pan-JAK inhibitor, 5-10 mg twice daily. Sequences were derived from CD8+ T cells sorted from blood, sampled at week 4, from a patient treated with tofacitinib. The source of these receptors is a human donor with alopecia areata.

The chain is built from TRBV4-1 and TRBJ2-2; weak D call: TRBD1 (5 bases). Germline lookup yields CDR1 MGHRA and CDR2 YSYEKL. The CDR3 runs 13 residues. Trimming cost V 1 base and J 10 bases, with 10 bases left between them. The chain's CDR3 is CASSQGGWAELFF. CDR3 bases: TGCGCCAGCAGCCAAGGGGGCTGGGCGGAGCTGTTTTTT.

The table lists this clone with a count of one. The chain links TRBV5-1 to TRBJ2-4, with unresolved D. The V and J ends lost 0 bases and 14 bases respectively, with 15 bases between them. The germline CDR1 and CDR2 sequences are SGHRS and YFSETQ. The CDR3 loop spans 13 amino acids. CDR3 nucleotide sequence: TGCGCCAGCAGCTTGGCCTCTACGGTAGAGAAGTACTTC. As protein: CASSLASTVEKYF.

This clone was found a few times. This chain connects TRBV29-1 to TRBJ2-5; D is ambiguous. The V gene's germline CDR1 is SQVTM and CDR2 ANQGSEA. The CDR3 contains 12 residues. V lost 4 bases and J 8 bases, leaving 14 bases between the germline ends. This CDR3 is CSVVHLPDTQYF. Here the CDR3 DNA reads TGCAGCGTTGTTCACCTCCCGGACACCCAGTACTTC.

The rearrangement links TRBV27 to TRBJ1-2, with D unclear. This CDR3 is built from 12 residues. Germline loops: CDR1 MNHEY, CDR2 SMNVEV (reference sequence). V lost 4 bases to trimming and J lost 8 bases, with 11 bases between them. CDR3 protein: CASSYGGAGYTF. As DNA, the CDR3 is TGTGCCAGCAGTTATGGAGGAGCCGGCTACACCTTC.

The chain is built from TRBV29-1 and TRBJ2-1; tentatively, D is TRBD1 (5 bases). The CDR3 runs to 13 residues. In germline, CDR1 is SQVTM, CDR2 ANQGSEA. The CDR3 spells CSTLGLPYNEQFF. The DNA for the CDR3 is TGCAGTACCCTGGGGCTACCTTACAATGAGCAGTTCTTC.

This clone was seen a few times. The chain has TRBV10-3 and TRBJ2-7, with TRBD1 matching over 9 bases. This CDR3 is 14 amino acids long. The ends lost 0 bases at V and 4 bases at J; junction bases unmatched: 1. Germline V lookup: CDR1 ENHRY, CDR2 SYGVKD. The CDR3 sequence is CAISESGTGYEQYF. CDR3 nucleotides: TGTGCCATCAGTGAGTCCGGGACAGGGTACGAGCAGTACTTC.

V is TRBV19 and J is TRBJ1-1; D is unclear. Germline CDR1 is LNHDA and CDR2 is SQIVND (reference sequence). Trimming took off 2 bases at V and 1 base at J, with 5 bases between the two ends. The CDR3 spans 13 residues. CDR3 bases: TGTGCCAGTAGTATAAGCAGGAACACTGAAGCTTTCTTT. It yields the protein CASSISRNTEAFF.

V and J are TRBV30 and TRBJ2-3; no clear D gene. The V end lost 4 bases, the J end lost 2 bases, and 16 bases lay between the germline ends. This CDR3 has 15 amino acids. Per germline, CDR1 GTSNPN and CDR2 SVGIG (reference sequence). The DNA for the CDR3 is TGTGCCTGGACGTCTGGCACAGATTACACAGATACGCAGTATTTT. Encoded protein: CAWTSGTDYTDTQYF.

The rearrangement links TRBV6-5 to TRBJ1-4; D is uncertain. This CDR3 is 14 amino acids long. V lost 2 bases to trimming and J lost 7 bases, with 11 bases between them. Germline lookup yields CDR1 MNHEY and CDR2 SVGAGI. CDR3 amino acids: CASSYGIGGEKLFF. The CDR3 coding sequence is TGTGCCAGCAGTTACGGGATAGGCGGTGAAAAACTGTTTTTT.

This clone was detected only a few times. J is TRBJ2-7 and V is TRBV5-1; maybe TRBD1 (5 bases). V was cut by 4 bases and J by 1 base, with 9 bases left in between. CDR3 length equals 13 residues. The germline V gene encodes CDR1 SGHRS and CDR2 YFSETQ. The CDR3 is CASSLTDSYEQYF. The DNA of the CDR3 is TGCGCCAGCAGCCTGACAGATTCCTACGAGCAGTACTTC.

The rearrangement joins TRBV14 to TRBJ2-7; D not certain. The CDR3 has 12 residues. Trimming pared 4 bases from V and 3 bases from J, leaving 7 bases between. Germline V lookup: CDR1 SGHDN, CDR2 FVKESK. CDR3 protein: CASSPSGYEQYF. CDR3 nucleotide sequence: TGTGCCAGCAGCCCGTCTGGCTACGAGCAGTACTTC.

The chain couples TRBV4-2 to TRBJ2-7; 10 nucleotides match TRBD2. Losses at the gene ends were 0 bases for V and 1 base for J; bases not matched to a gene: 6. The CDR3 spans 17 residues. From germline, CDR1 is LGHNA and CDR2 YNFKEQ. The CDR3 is CASSQESSGGPSYEQYF. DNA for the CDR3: TGTGCCAGCAGCCAAGAGTCTAGCGGGGGCCCTTCCTACGAGCAGTACTTC.

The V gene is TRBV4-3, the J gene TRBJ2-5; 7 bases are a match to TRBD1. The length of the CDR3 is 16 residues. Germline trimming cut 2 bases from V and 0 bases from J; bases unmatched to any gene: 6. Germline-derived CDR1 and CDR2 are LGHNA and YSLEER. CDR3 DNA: TGCGCCAGCAGCCAAACCGGGACAGCGAACCAAGAGACCCAGTACTTC. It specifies CASSQTGTANQETQYF.

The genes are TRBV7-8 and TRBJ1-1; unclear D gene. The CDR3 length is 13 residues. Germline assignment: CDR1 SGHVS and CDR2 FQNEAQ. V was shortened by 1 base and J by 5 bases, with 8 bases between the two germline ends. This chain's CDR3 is CASSLVRGTEAFF. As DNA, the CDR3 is TGTGCCAGCAGCTTAGTGCGAGGGACTGAAGCTTTCTTT.

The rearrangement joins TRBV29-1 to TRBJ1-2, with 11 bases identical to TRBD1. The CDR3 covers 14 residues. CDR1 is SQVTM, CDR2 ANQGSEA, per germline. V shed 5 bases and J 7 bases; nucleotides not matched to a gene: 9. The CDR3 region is CSVLSGQGAGGYTF. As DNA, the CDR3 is TGCAGCGTTTTAAGCGGACAGGGGGCAGGTGGCTACACCTTC. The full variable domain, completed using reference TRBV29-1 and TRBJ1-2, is SAVISQKPSRDICQRGTSLTIQCQVDSQVTMMFWYRQQPGQSLTLIATANQGSEATYESGFVIDKFPISRPNLTFSTLTVSNMSPEDSSIYLCSVLSGQGAGGYTFGSGTRLTVV.

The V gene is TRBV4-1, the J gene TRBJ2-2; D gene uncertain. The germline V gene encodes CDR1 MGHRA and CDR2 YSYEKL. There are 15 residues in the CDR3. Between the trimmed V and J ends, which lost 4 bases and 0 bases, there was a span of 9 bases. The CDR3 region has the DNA TGCGCCAGCAGCCCCCGCAGGACGAACACCGGGGAGCTGTTTTTT. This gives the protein CASSPRRTNTGELFF.

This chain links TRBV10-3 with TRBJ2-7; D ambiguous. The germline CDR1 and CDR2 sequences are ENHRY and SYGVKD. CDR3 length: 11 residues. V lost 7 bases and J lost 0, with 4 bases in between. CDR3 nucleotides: TGTGCCATCATGGACTCCTACGAGCAGTACTTC. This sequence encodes CAIMDSYEQYF.

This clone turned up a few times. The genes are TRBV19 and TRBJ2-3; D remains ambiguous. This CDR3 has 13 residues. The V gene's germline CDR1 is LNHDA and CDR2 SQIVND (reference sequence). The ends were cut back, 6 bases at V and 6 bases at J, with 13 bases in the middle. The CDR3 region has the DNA TGTGCCAGTAGGCCCCCGCTCGGGGATACGCAGTATTTT. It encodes CASRPPLGDTQYF.

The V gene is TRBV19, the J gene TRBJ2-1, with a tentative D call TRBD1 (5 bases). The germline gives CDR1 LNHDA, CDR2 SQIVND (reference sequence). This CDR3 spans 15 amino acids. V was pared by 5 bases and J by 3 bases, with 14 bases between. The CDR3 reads CASSSTRDLYNEQFF. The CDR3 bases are TGTGCCAGTAGTTCTACCAGGGATCTCTACAATGAGCAGTTCTTC.

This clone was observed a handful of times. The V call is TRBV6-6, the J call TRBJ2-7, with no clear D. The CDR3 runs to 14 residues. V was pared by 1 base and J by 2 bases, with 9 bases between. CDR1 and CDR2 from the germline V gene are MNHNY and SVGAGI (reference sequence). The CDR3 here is CASSYYSLAYEQYF. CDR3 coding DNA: TGTGCCAGCAGTTACTACAGCTTAGCCTACGAGCAGTACTTC.

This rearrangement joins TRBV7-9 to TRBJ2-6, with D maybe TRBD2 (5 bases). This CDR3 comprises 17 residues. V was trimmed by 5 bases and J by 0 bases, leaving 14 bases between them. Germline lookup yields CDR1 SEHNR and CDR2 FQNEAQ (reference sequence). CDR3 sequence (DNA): TGTGCCAGCAGCCCCCCGGTCGGAGGCTCTGGGGCCAACGTCCTGACTTTC. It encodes CASSPPVGGSGANVLTF.

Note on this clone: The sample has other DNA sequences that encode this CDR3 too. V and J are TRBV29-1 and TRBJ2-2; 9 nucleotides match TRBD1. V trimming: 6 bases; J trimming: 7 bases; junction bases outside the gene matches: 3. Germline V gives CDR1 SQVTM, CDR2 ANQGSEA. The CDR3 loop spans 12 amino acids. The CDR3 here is CSVDRGGGELFF. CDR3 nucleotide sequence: TGCAGCGTGGACAGGGGCGGCGGGGAGCTGTTTTTT.